Described below is a single T cell receptor beta chain sequence and its context. The data were taken from a study of blood T cell repertoires in COVID-19. The protocol was immunoSEQ multiplex PCR, while the TCRdb copy is restricted to in-frame clones and leaves out a portion. The top ten hold roughly 2.8% of the sample, which has about 310,000 clones, approximately 87% seen once. In germline, CDR1 is LNHNV, CDR2 YYDKDF (reference sequence). The CDR3 is made up of 12 amino acids. The V end lost 5 bases, the J end lost 8 bases, and 12 bases lay between the germline ends. The sample consisted of peripheral blood. The chain links TRBV15 to TRBJ1-2; a weak D match, TRBD1 (6 bases). The TCR was taken from a woman aged 25 to 39 with COVID-19, enrolled during active disease. CDR3 coding DNA: TGTGCCACCAGCGGGGGGGGGCAAGGCTACACCTTC. Protein: CATSGGGQGYTF.